The 24 T cell receptor beta chains listed next were all sequenced from one sample in a study of blood T cells in healthy people across ages. Then a second PCR, running about 7 to 11 cycles, was carried out with a sample-barcoded 5' primer and a J-beta primer mix. TCRdb re-called the 5' RACE reads with MiXCR, one entry per CDR3 protein. The sample yields around 1,900,000 distinct CDR3 sequences, approximately 39% seen once. Input material: blood. These TCRs come from a human donor in good health.

As regards this clonotype: A junction boundary mismatches the germline segment, possibly from a read error. This chain links TRBV7-2 with TRBJ1-1; 9 bases line up with TRBD1. This CDR3 has 17 residues. In germline, CDR1 is SGHTA, CDR2 FQGNSA. CDR3 residues: CAGSLVTGGAANTEAFF. In DNA, the CDR3 is TGTGCCGGCAGCTTAGTCACAGGGGGCGCGGCGAACACTGAAGCTTTCTTT.

V usage is TRBV2 and J usage is TRBJ1-6; D might be TRBD1 (6 bases). The ends were cut back, 3 bases at V and 7 bases at J, with 16 bases in the middle. Per germline, CDR1 SNHLY and CDR2 FYNNEI. The CDR3 has 16 residues. CDR3 nucleotides: TGTGCCAGCAGTGAGCGTGGCGGACAGTCAAATTCACCCCTCCACTTT. Protein sequence: CASSERGGQSNSPLHF.

The CDR3 region is CASRPAEGTGSYNEQFF. The DNA for the CDR3 is TGTGCCAGCAGGCCCGCCGAGGGGACGGGCTCCTACAATGAGCAGTTCTTC. This chain connects TRBV7-9 to TRBJ2-1, with D perhaps given as TRBD1 or TRBD2 (5 bases each). CDR3 length equals 17 residues. Germline CDR1 reads SEHNR; CDR2 reads FQNEAQ (reference sequence). Trimming stripped 6 bases from V and 0 bases from J, with 18 bases between.

The chain uses TRBV6-1 and TRBJ1-5; D might be TRBD1 (5 bases). V lost 9 bases to trimming and J lost 3 bases, with 12 bases between them. This CDR3 spans 13 amino acids. Germline CDR1 is MNHNS and CDR2 is SASEGT. The CDR3 DNA follows: TGTGCCAGTTATTCAGGGAACAATCAGCCCCAGCATTTT. As protein: CASYSGNNQPQHF.

This clonotype came up a few times. DNA for the CDR3: TGTGCCAGCAGCGTTTCCCCGGGGCCCTACAATGAGCAGTTCTTC. It codes for CASSVSPGPYNEQFF. This rearrangement joins TRBV9 to TRBJ2-1; either TRBD1 or TRBD2 may fit D (5 bases each). This CDR3 is built from 15 residues. Germline assignment: CDR1 SGDLS and CDR2 YYNGEE. Trimming cost V 2 bases and J 2 bases, with 11 bases left between them. Combining the CDR3 with reference TRBV9 and TRBJ2-1 gives the whole variable domain DSGVTQTPKHLITATGQRVTLRCSPRSGDLSVYWYQQSLDQGLQFLIQYYNGEERAKGNILERFSAQQFPDLHSELNLSSLELGDSALYFCASSVSPGPYNEQFFGPGTRLTVL.

This chain uses TRBV5-6 with TRBJ2-1; D is possibly TRBD2 (6 bases). CDR3 length: 13 residues. CDR1 is SGHDT and CDR2 is YYEEEE in the germline V gene. Trimming removed 0 bases from V and 13 bases from J, with 14 bases in between. The CDR3 DNA sequence: TGTGCCAGCAGCTTGGGCGACCGGGAGACCCAGTTCTTC. Translated: CASSLGDRETQFF.

This sequence joins TRBV6-1 and TRBJ2-5, with 7 bases matching TRBD2. The CDR3 runs 15 residues. Trimming at V came to 0 bases and at J to 4 bases, leaving 5 bases not matched to a gene. The germline CDR1 and CDR2 sequences are MNHNS and SASEGT. The CDR3 coding sequence is TGTGCCAGCAGTGAAGCGCGGGGGATCGGAGAGACCCAGTACTTC. Translation gives CASSEARGIGETQYF.

The V call is TRBV5-6, the J call TRBJ2-7; D is perhaps TRBD1 (6 bases). V was trimmed by 4 bases and J by 5 bases, leaving 16 bases between them. CDR1 is SGHDT, CDR2 YYEEEE, per germline. The CDR3 extends over 14 amino acids. DNA of the CDR3: TGTGCCAGCAGCCCCCAGATACAGGGAAACGAGCAGTACTTC. This codes for CASSPQIQGNEQYF.

The chain recombines TRBV9 with TRBJ2-4; D perhaps matches TRBD2 (6 bases). Germline V gene data show CDR1 as SGDLS and CDR2 as YYNGEE. V was trimmed by 0 bases and J by 8 bases, leaving 18 bases between them. There are 16 residues in the CDR3. CDR3 coding DNA: TGTGCCAGCAGCGTAGGGGCCCAAATCGGGACTGACATTCAGTACTTC. Protein: CASSVGAQIGTDIQYF.

This clonotype was seen more than once but under ten times. This chain links TRBV7-2 with TRBJ2-7; D may be TRBD2 (6 bases). With 1 base removed from V and 0 bases from J, the gap between germline ends came to 13 bases. The CDR3 contains 16 residues. Germline lookup yields CDR1 SGHTA and CDR2 FQGNSA. CDR3 protein: CASSLVGSGTSYEQYF. CDR3 DNA sequence: TGTGCCAGCAGCTTAGTTGGTAGCGGTACCTCCTACGAGCAGTACTTC.

The chain's CDR3 is CASSSHGNTGELFF. In DNA, the CDR3 is TGTGCCAGCAGCTCTCACGGGAACACCGGGGAGCTGTTTTTT. This chain links TRBV7-3 with TRBJ2-2, with D uncertain. CDR3 length equals 14 residues. Deletions cut 4 bases from V and 1 base from J, with 7 bases between. In germline, CDR1 is SGHTA, CDR2 FQGTGA.

As DNA, the CDR3 is TGTGCCAGCAGCAAACGCGGGGGACCGAGCTCTGGGGCCAACGTCCTGACTTTC. This gives the protein CASSKRGGPSSGANVLTF. The chain recombines TRBV7-2 with TRBJ2-6, with 7 positions matching TRBD2. V was clipped by 5 bases and J by 0 bases; unmatched bases: 10. The CDR3 sequence is 18 residues long. CDR1 SGHTA and CDR2 FQGNSA come from the germline V gene.

The genes are TRBV12-3 or TRBV12-4 and TRBJ2-7, with D tentatively TRBD1 or TRBD2 (6 bases each). The closer fit of TRBJ2-5 to the DNA end suggests the J call may be wrong. The CDR3 contains 16 residues. The CDR3: CASSFGRQARIETQYF. The DNA for the CDR3 is TGTGCCAGCAGTTTCGGGAGACAGGCCAGGATTGAGACCCAGTACTTC.

The chain uses TRBV12-3 or TRBV12-4 and TRBJ2-7, with 10 nucleotides matching TRBD2. Trimming took 3 bases from V and 3 from J; bases not matched to a gene: 8. CDR3 length: 16 residues. CDR3 residues: CASSFIFSSGGYEQYF. CDR3 DNA sequence: TGTGCCAGCAGTTTTATATTTTCTAGCGGGGGCTACGAGCAGTACTTC.

The chain employs TRBV5-5 and TRBJ1-2; D remains unclear. V was cut by 4 bases and J by 6 bases, with 19 bases left in between. Germline lookup yields CDR1 SGHKS and CDR2 YYEKEE (reference sequence). CDR3 size: 15 residues. The CDR3: CASSPTGGRYDGYTF. For the CDR3, the DNA is TGTGCCAGCAGCCCAACGGGAGGGCGGTATGATGGCTACACCTTC.

This chain links TRBV20-1 with TRBJ2-5, with 9 positions matching TRBD1. This CDR3 has 14 residues. Germline assignment: CDR1 DFQATT and CDR2 SNEGSKA (reference sequence). J gave up 2 bases and V 5 bases, and 6 bases lay outside the gene matches. The CDR3 sequence is CSASQGANQETQYF. The CDR3 bases are TGCAGTGCTTCACAGGGGGCGAATCAAGAGACCCAGTACTTC.

V usage is TRBV7-2 and J usage is TRBJ1-2; D not certain. V gave up 4 bases and J gave up 8 bases, with 20 bases separating them. Germline lookup yields CDR1 SGHTA and CDR2 FQGNSA. The length of the CDR3 is 15 residues. The DNA of the CDR3 is TGTGCCAGCAGCTCCCCGGGAGCCCACCGAGGAGGCTACACCTTC. Its translation is CASSSPGAHRGGYTF.

This clonotype was counted between two and nine times. This chain links TRBV15 with TRBJ2-5, with D unclear. The V and J ends lost 3 bases and 11 bases respectively, with 13 bases between them. The CDR3 length is 12 residues. The germline gives CDR1 LNHNV, CDR2 YYDKDF (reference sequence). The CDR3 nucleotides are TGTGCCACCAGCAGGGTGGTGGGTGAGCAGTACTTC. Translation gives CATSRVVGEQYF. Full variable domain (rest looked up from reference TRBV15 and TRBJ2-5): DAMVIQNPRYQVTQFGKPVTLSCSQTLNHNVMYWYQQKSSQAPKLLFHYYDKDFNNEADTPDNFQSRRPNTSFCFLDIRSPGLGDTAMYLCATSRVVGEQYFGPGTRLLVL.

This clonotype appeared many times. At one boundary the junction diverges from the germline segment, which might be a read error. The rearrangement links TRBV5-1 to TRBJ1-5, with a possible D match to TRBD1 (5 bases). Germline V gene lookup returns CDR1 SGHRS and CDR2 YFSETQ. The CDR3 covers 13 residues. As DNA, the CDR3 is TGTGCCAGCAGTTTTACAGGAGATCAGCCCCAGCATTTT. The encoded protein is CASSFTGDQPQHF.

About this clonotype: The CDR3 ends on some other residue instead of the conserved phenylalanine or tryptophan, so this is likely a read error. The limits of the CDR3 on the DNA are not certain, so only TCRdb's listed CDR3 is given. This chain uses TRBV12-3 or TRBV12-4 with TRBJ2-2; the table's D call, TRBD1, was not checked against the DNA. A total of 14 residues make up the CDR3, ends included. CDR3 residues: CANSFSLKGGEPFV.

The CDR3 protein is CASSPSLPTGLYGYTF. The CDR3, as DNA: TGTGCCAGCAGCCCATCCTTACCAACAGGACTCTATGGCTACACCTTC. The chain recombines TRBV14 with TRBJ1-2, with D tentatively TRBD1 (5 bases). Germline CDR1 reads SGHDN; CDR2 reads FVKESK. This CDR3 is built from 16 residues. V was trimmed by 4 bases and J by 4 bases, leaving 19 bases between them.

CDR3 nucleotide sequence: TGCAGTGCCGGGAAAACGACCTACAATGAGCAGTACTTC. Translation gives CSAGKTTYNEQYF. The genes are TRBV20-1 and TRBJ2-1; D is possibly TRBD2 (5 bases). The end of the DNA fits TRBJ2-7 better, so the J call may be wrong. Per germline, CDR1 DFQATT and CDR2 SNEGSKA (reference sequence). The CDR3 consists of 13 residues.

Note on this clonotype: Mismatch with germline at one junction end may stem from a read error. The chain recombines TRBV15 with TRBJ2-5, with D hard to call. The CDR3 runs to 17 residues. Germline CDR1 is LNHNV and CDR2 is YYDKDF (reference sequence). The CDR3 region is CVTSARKQLGYQETQYF. CDR3 in DNA: TGTGTCACCAGCGCACGGAAACAGTTGGGGTACCAAGAGACCCAGTACTTC.

Only a few counts were recorded for this clonotype. This chain uses TRBV10-3 with TRBJ2-7, with D unresolved. CDR3 length: 9 amino acids. Germline CDR1 is ENHRY and CDR2 is SYGVKD. The V end was cut by 6 bases, the J end by 6 bases, with 3 bases between. The CDR3 DNA reads as TGTGCCATCAGGAGCGAGCAGTACTTC. Its protein is CAIRSEQYF.